Listed below are T cell receptor beta chains from one sample, sequenced in a study of blood T cell repertoires in COVID-19. Data came from immunoSEQ multiplex PCR; TCRdb stores just in-frame clones and leaves some out. The repertoire has approximately 200,000 clones, roughly four fifths of them found once; the top ten carry around a tenth. The specimen was PBMCs or T cells enriched from blood (not recorded which). These receptors originate from a man aged 35-49 years who had recovered from COVID-19. Both conserved end residues are part of each CDR3. D genes are given only for firm matches. Clone sizes are given selectively: once, few, many, or a class where the clone is expanded.

CDR3 length	J gene	V gene	D gene	clone size	CDR3 protein	CDR3 DNA
12	TRBJ2-7	TRBV29-1	TRBD1	NA	CSGQGICYEQYF	TGCAGCGGACAGGGAATATGCTACGAGCAGTACTTC
13	TRBJ2-1	TRBV5-4	NA	NA	CASSLELSNEQFF	TGTGCCAGCAGCTTGGAACTGAGCAATGAGCAGTTCTTC
13	TRBJ2-1	TRBV3-1/TRBV3-2	NA	few	CASSQKTGFRKFF	TGTGCCAGCAGCCAAAAAACAGGGTTTAGGAAGTTCTTC
13	TRBJ2-1	TRBV12-3/TRBV12-4	NA	once	CASSPGHSNEQFF	TGTGCCAGCAGTCCGGGACACAGCAATGAGCAGTTCTTC
17	TRBJ1-3	TRBV4-1	NA	NA	CASSRTQLGSSGNTIYF	TGCGCCAGCAGCCGAACGCAATTGGGGAGCTCTGGAAACACCATATATTTT
15	TRBJ2-7	TRBV4-2	NA	few	CASSPVKAGDYEQYF	TGTGCCAGCAGCCCAGTAAAAGCGGGTGACTACGAGCAGTACTTC
15	TRBJ2-7	TRBV24-1	NA	NA	CATSDLRGAVWEQYF	TGTGCCACCAGTGATTTGCGGGGAGCCGTTTGGGAGCAGTACTTC
15	TRBJ1-1	TRBV6-5	NA	once	CASSYSRRGNTEAFF	TGTGCCAGCAGTTACTCGAGGAGGGGGAACACTGAAGCTTTCTTT
16	TRBJ2-1	TRBV27	TRBD1	NA	CASSVPSGQGVNEQFF	TGTGCCAGCAGTGTGCCTTCCGGACAGGGGGTCAATGAGCAGTTCTTC
15	TRBJ2-3	TRBV2	TRBD1	once	CASSAGTANGNTQYF	TGTGCCAGCAGTGCCGGGACAGCTAACGGGAATACGCAGTATTTT
19	TRBJ2-1	TRBV7-7	TRBD2	NA	CASSPTGLAFLSSYNEQFF	TGTGCCAGCAGCCCTACGGGACTAGCGTTTTTAAGCTCCTACAATGAGCAGTTCTTC
11	TRBJ2-7	TRBV12-3/TRBV12-4	NA	NA	CASTRGYEQYF	TGTGCCAGCACAAGGGGGTACGAGCAGTACTTC
13	TRBJ1-1	TRBV21-1	NA	NA	CASSKGRATEAFF	TGTGCCAGCTCGAAGGGCAGGGCAACCGAAGCTTTCTTT
17	TRBJ2-1	TRBV4-1	TRBD2	NA	CASSQSPTSGVYNEQFF	TGCGCCAGCAGCCAATCACCGACTAGCGGTGTCTACAATGAGCAGTTCTTC
15	TRBJ2-1	TRBV5-1	TRBD2	once	CASSSSGGQYNEQFF	TGCGCCAGCAGTAGTAGCGGGGGGCAGTACAATGAGCAGTTCTTC
16	TRBJ1-1	TRBV18	NA	NA	CASSPQGTGSNTEAFF	TGTGCCAGCTCACCTCAGGGGACGGGTTCGAACACTGAAGCTTTCTTT
13	TRBJ2-7	TRBV6-5	TRBD2	NA	CASKELAGYEQYF	TGTGCCAGTAAAGAATTAGCGGGCTACGAGCAGTACTTC
15	TRBJ1-2	TRBV11-2	NA	NA	CASSLEGTDYYGYTF	TGTGCCAGCAGCTTAGAAGGTACAGATTACTATGGCTACACCTTC
14	TRBJ2-1	TRBV4-1	NA	NA	CASSQDGAYNEQFF	TGCGCCAGCAGCCAAGATGGAGCCTACAATGAGCAGTTCTTC
16	TRBJ2-2	TRBV18	NA	NA	CASSQQFPQGTGELFF	TGTGCCAGCTCTCAGCAGTTCCCACAGGGAACCGGGGAGCTGTTTTTT
16	TRBJ1-5	TRBV27	TRBD1	NA	CASSEAGQGGRQPQHF	TGTGCCAGCAGTGAGGCGGGACAGGGAGGGCGTCAGCCCCAGCATTTT
16	TRBJ1-5	TRBV15	TRBD1	NA	CATSRDRGTGFQPQHF	TGTGCCACCAGCAGAGATCGGGGGACAGGGTTTCAGCCCCAGCATTTT
14	TRBJ1-1	TRBV5-1	TRBD1	NA	CASSGDRAGTEAFF	TGCGCCAGCAGCGGGGACAGGGCGGGAACTGAAGCTTTCTTT
18	TRBJ2-5	TRBV3-1/TRBV3-2	TRBD2	NA	CASSQVLAGGTNQETQYF	TGTGCCAGCAGCCAAGTTCTAGCGGGAGGGACAAACCAAGAGACCCAGTACTTC
17	TRBJ2-2	TRBV4-2	TRBD2	once	CASSQGTSGTNTGELFF	TGTGCCAGCAGCCAAGGGACTAGCGGAACGAACACCGGGGAGCTGTTTTTT
17	TRBJ2-1	TRBV5-1	TRBD2	NA	CASSPGLAFYSYNEQFF	TGCGCCAGCAGCCCGGGACTAGCGTTTTACTCCTACAATGAGCAGTTCTTC
14	TRBJ2-1	TRBV7-9	TRBD1	NA	CASSRGQLRNEQFF	TGTGCCAGCAGCCGGGGACAGCTAAGGAATGAGCAGTTCTTC
13	TRBJ2-1	TRBV21-1	NA	NA	CASGDRDHNEQFF	TGTGCCAGCGGCGACAGGGACCACAATGAGCAGTTCTTC
13	TRBJ1-2	TRBV5-1	TRBD1	once	CASRETGGYGYTF	TGCGCCAGCAGGGAGACAGGGGGGTATGGCTACACCTTC
16	TRBJ2-7	TRBV7-8	NA	NA	CASSAGTEYVSYEQYF	TGTGCCAGCAGCGCGGGGACGGAGTACGTGTCCTACGAGCAGTACTTC
16	TRBJ2-7	TRBV9	TRBD1	NA	CASSVAETGFLYEQYF	TGTGCCAGCAGCGTAGCGGAGACAGGGTTTCTTTACGAGCAGTACTTC
17	TRBJ2-1	TRBV9	TRBD2	NA	CASSVSTFGTGGHEQFF	TGTGCCAGCAGCGTTTCAACCTTCGGGACGGGGGGACATGAGCAGTTCTTC
15	TRBJ1-2	TRBV11-2	NA	NA	CASSPKQGRGYGYTF	TGTGCCAGCAGCCCAAAACAGGGCAGGGGTTATGGCTACACCTTC